This TCR beta chain was identified in a study of blood T cell repertoires in COVID-19. Across the study: The study drew acute and convalescent COVID-19 samples from the United States, Italy and Spain.

Of note for this clone: Other nucleotide sequences in the sample specify the same CDR3.

Authors' processing steps: Nucleated cell number was recorded as an estimate derived from reference gene primer amplification. The repertoire was sequenced with immunoSEQ multiplex PCR; TCRdb's copy has only in-frame clones and lacks some. That table gives V, J and clone size, and the DNA gave D and trimming. The profile covers 250,000 to 300,000 clones, with around 89% appearing a single time and about 4.2% taken by the ten largest. This CDR3 region has 14 residues. Trimming left V 0 bases short and J 2 bases short, with 8 bases between. Germline values: CDR1 SGHRS, CDR2 YFSETQ. The receptor was derived from a man aged 35 to 55 with acute or convalescent COVID-19. The rearrangement joins TRBV5-1 to TRBJ2-5, with a tentative D call TRBD2 (7 bases). The sequencing sample was made of peripheral blood. The CDR3 spells CASSLEGGQETQYF. DNA of the CDR3: TGCGCCAGCAGCTTGGAGGGGGGGCAAGAGACCCAGTACTTC.